A single sample gave rise to the 25 T cell receptor beta chains below, sequenced in a study of blood T cell repertoires in COVID-19. Profiling relied on immunoSEQ multiplex PCR, and the TCRdb table lists in-frame clones only, not all of them. In the table there are hundreds of thousands of clones, 88% of which are singletons. Sequenced sample: peripheral blood. Receptor source: a woman between 45 and 65 years old with active or convalescent COVID-19.

The chain recombines TRBV12-3 or TRBV12-4 with TRBJ2-7; D may be TRBD2 (6 bases). Trimming cost V 6 bases and J 7 bases, with 13 bases left between them. The CDR3 sequence is 12 residues long. CDR3: CASSPLAREQYF. CDR3 nucleotide sequence: TGTGCCAGCAGCCCCCTAGCGAGGGAGCAGTACTTC.

This rearrangement joins TRBV3-1 (or the pseudogene TRBV3-2) to TRBJ1-2, with 8 bases lining up with TRBD1. This CDR3 contains 18 residues. Germline-derived CDR1 and CDR2 are LGHDT and YNNKEL (reference sequence). With 5 bases clipped from V and 0 bases from J, the junction kept 14 bases outside the gene matches. The CDR3 sequence is CASSARRTGTEANYGYTF. The CDR3 nucleotides are TGTGCCAGCAGCGCCCGCCGGACAGGGACGGAGGCTAACTATGGCTACACCTTC.

The chain recombines TRBV5-1 with TRBJ2-4, with 9 bases aligning to TRBD2. The trim removed 0 bases at V and 5 bases at J, leaving 9 bases unmatched. CDR1 and CDR2 from the germline V gene are SGHRS and YFSETQ. This CDR3 comprises 17 residues. CDR3: CASSLVSGSGRENIQYF. CDR3 sequence (DNA): TGCGCCAGCAGCTTGGTTAGCGGGAGCGGAAGGGAAAACATTCAGTACTTC.

This clone has just a few counts. The chain is built from TRBV12-5 and TRBJ1-2; TRBD1 might be the D (6 bases). This CDR3 is built from 16 residues. Per the germline V gene, CDR1 is LGHNT and CDR2 is FRNRAP. The V end lost 3 bases, the J end lost 4 bases, and 18 bases lay between the germline ends. The CDR3 spells CASGFRNLTGSYGYTF. CDR3 bases: TGTGCTAGTGGTTTTAGAAATTTGACAGGCTCCTATGGCTACACCTTC.

This clone has only one observation. This chain uses TRBV7-9 with TRBJ1-2, with D perhaps TRBD1 (6 bases). The germline V and J ends were trimmed by 5 bases and 4 bases, with 17 bases remaining between them. This CDR3 contains 15 residues. The germline gives CDR1 SEHNR, CDR2 FQNEAQ (reference sequence). The CDR3 nucleotides are TGTGCCAGCAGCCTATTATCAGGGGCGGGCTATGGCTACACCTTC. It yields the protein CASSLLSGAGYGYTF. The variable domain in full, completed from reference TRBV7-9 and TRBJ1-2, reads DTGVSQNPRHKITKRGQNVTFRCDPISEHNRLYWYRQTLGQGPEFLTYFQNEAQLEKSRLLSDRFSAERPKGSFSTLEIQRTEQGDSAMYLCASSLLSGAGYGYTFGSGTRLTVV.

CDR3 residues: CASSWAEKSPEAFF. CDR3 coding DNA: TGTGCCAGCAGTTGGGCAGAAAAGAGCCCTGAAGCTTTCTTT. J is TRBJ1-1 and V is TRBV6-5; D gene unclear. V lost 4 bases and J 6 bases, leaving 15 bases between the germline ends. CDR3 length: 14 residues. Germline values: CDR1 MNHEY, CDR2 SVGAGI.

This sequence joins TRBV19 and TRBJ1-1, with TRBD1 as a possible D gene (5 bases). The CDR3 sequence is 14 residues long. Germline V lookup: CDR1 LNHDA, CDR2 SQIVND (reference sequence). V was shortened by 6 bases and J by 1 base, with 12 bases between the two germline ends. The CDR3 DNA follows: TGTGCCAGTAGCCGCAGGGAGGGGAACACTGAAGCTTTCTTT. As protein: CASSRREGNTEAFF.

The chain employs TRBV5-4 and TRBJ2-3; possibly TRBD2 for D (5 bases). V was shortened by 5 bases and J by 7 bases, with 14 bases between the two germline ends. The CDR3 covers 13 residues. CDR1 and CDR2 (germline): SGHNT, YYREEE (reference sequence). The CDR3 sequence: CASRMEASHTQYF. CDR3 bases: TGTGCCAGCAGGATGGAGGCTAGCCATACGCAGTATTTT.

The chain uses TRBV6-1 and TRBJ1-1; unclear D gene. V lost 1 base and J lost 3, with 6 bases in between. The CDR3 length is 13 residues. The germline V gene has CDR1 MNHNS and CDR2 SASEGT. The CDR3 here is CASSEVEHTEAFF. CDR3 nucleotides: TGTGCCAGCAGTGAAGTCGAGCACACTGAAGCTTTCTTT.

V usage is TRBV7-9 and J usage is TRBJ1-1, with no clear D. V was shortened by 6 bases and J by 8 bases, with 16 bases between the two germline ends. The CDR3 is 13 amino acids. Germline lookup yields CDR1 SEHNR and CDR2 FQNEAQ (reference sequence). CDR3 nucleotide sequence: TGTGCCAGCAGTTCCTCCCTGAGCCGAGAAGCTTTCTTT. Translating gives CASSSSLSREAFF.

The chain recombines TRBV7-9 with TRBJ1-3; 7 bases agree with TRBD1. Germline V CDR1 and CDR2: SEHNR, FQNEAQ (reference sequence). J gave up 2 bases and V 1 base, and 8 bases lay outside the gene matches. This CDR3 has 17 amino acids. The CDR3 DNA reads TGTGCCAGCAGCTTAGGCCGGGACAGCCTTACTGGAAACACCATATATTTT. This sequence encodes CASSLGRDSLTGNTIYF.

The gene calls are TRBV19 and TRBJ1-5; D is possibly TRBD1 (6 bases). Trimming cost V 5 bases and J 2 bases, with 16 bases left between them. CDR3 length: 16 residues. Germline-derived CDR1 and CDR2 are LNHDA and SQIVND (reference sequence). The CDR3 DNA reads TGTGCCAGTAGTGGTACAGGGAACTTGGGCAATCAGCCCCAGCATTTT. Its translation: CASSGTGNLGNQPQHF.

This clone was observed a single time. The CDR3 loop is CATSGPDRGYTGELFF. CDR3 coding DNA: TGTGCCACCAGTGGACCGGACAGGGGGTACACCGGGGAGCTGTTTTTT. This rearrangement joins TRBV24-1 to TRBJ2-2, with 10 bases matching TRBD1. CDR1 KGHDR and CDR2 SFDVKD come from the germline V gene. The J segment lost 3 bases and the V segment lost 5 bases, leaving 5 bases of the junction unmatched. The CDR3 totals 16 residues.

This clone was detected only a few times. The J gene is TRBJ1-5, the V gene TRBV28; 9 bases fit TRBD1. The CDR3 consists of 15 residues. Germline trimming cut 5 bases from V and 6 bases from J; bases unmatched to any gene: 8. Germline CDR1 is MDHEN and CDR2 is SYDVKM. CDR3 coding DNA: TGTGCCAGCAGTGCCGGGACAGGGAGGGCTCAGCCCCAGCATTTT. Amino acid sequence: CASSAGTGRAQPQHF.

Note on this clone: The same CDR3 arises from other DNA sequences in this sample as well. The rearrangement links TRBV7-6 to TRBJ2-3; 8 bases agree with TRBD2. Trimming at V came to 5 bases and at J to 3 bases, leaving 4 bases not matched to a gene. CDR3 size: 14 residues. Germline loops: CDR1 SGHVS, CDR2 FNYEAQ. The CDR3 DNA sequence: TGTGCCAGCAGCCTCTTAGCGGGAACAGATACGCAGTATTTT. Encoded protein: CASSLLAGTDTQYF.

The chain employs TRBV21-1 and TRBJ1-5; TRBD1, the table's D call, lacks a check against the DNA. TRBV21-1 is tagged as a pseudogene. The CDR3 has 17 residues. CDR3 region: CASSKFGGRSKVGPQHF. The CDR3 DNA is TGTGCCAGCAGCAAATTTGGGGGCAGGTCGAAGGTAGGGCCCCAGCATTTT.

The J gene is TRBJ1-5, the V gene TRBV30, with D unclear. This CDR3 contains 13 residues. CDR1 and CDR2 (germline): GTSNPN, SVGIG (reference sequence). Trimming removed 0 bases from V and 5 bases from J, with 8 bases in between. The CDR3 region is CAWSVEVDQPQHF. The CDR3 nucleotides are TGTGCCTGGAGTGTAGAGGTCGATCAGCCCCAGCATTTT.

This chain connects TRBV10-3 to TRBJ1-2; 8 bases agree with TRBD1. V was pared by 3 bases and J by 8 bases, with 14 bases of the junction left unmatched. There are 16 residues in the CDR3. Germline CDR1 ENHRY, CDR2 SYGVKD. CDR3 protein: CAISEKGGQGASGYTF. In DNA form, the CDR3 reads TGTGCCATCAGTGAAAAAGGCGGCCAGGGGGCCAGCGGCTACACCTTC.

This rearrangement joins TRBV27 to TRBJ2-7; D is ambiguous. Trimming stripped 8 bases from V and 7 bases from J, with 6 bases between. The CDR3 loop spans 9 amino acids. CDR1 and CDR2 from the germline V gene are MNHEY and SMNVEV (reference sequence). CDR3 protein: CASRIEQYF. CDR3 coding DNA: TGTGCCAGCCGTATAGAGCAGTACTTC.

The V call is TRBV5-8, the J call TRBJ2-3; perhaps TRBD2 as D (6 bases). The germline gives CDR1 SGHTS, CDR2 YDEGEE. The CDR3 is 16 residues long. Between the trimmed V and J ends, which lost 1 base and 2 bases, there was a span of 14 bases. CDR3 DNA: TGTGCCAGCAGCTTGAGTAGGACTATAAACACAGATACGCAGTATTTT. Translating it yields CASSLSRTINTDTQYF.

The rearrangement joins TRBV5-1 to TRBJ2-7; 10 bases match TRBD1. CDR1 is SGHRS and CDR2 is YFSETQ in the germline V gene. The CDR3 totals 16 residues. With V trimmed by 5 bases and J by 5 bases, 13 bases remained unmatched. CDR3 residues: CASSGTGDVRRDEQYF. In DNA, the CDR3 is TGCGCCAGCAGTGGGACAGGGGACGTTCGGCGGGACGAGCAGTACTTC.

This clone has just one count. Here the CDR3 DNA reads TGTGCCAGCTCACCACCGGCAGGGGGCTTTAGGTCCTACGAGCAGTACTTC. The encoded protein is CASSPPAGGFRSYEQYF. The J gene is TRBJ2-7, the V gene TRBV18, with 8 nucleotides matching TRBD1. V was clipped by 0 bases and J by 1 base; unmatched bases: 8. The germline V gene has CDR1 KGHSH and CDR2 LQKENI. This CDR3 is 17 amino acids long.

The V and J genes are TRBV28 and TRBJ2-1; TRBD2 matches 15 bases. The ends lost 6 bases at V and 7 bases at J; junction bases unmatched: 10. The length of the CDR3 is 17 residues. CDR1 and CDR2 (germline): MDHEN, SYDVKM. CDR3 nucleotides: TGTGCCAGCAGCCTACATCGGACTAGCGGGAGGGAAAATGAGCAGTTCTTC. Its translation is CASSLHRTSGRENEQFF.

This clone occurred a few times. V and J are TRBV6-6 and TRBJ1-1, with a tentative D call TRBD1 (5 bases). Looked up from germline, CDR1 is MNHNY and CDR2 is SVGAGI (reference sequence). CDR3 length: 13 amino acids. V gave up 7 bases and J gave up 3 bases, with 12 bases separating them. The DNA for the CDR3 is TGTGCCAGCACCACCGGGGGTGACACTGAAGCTTTCTTT. Residues: CASTTGGDTEAFF.

The chain employs TRBV7-2 and TRBJ2-7, with 9 bases lining up with TRBD1. The CDR3 runs 15 residues. V gave up 5 bases and J gave up 2 bases; unmatched junction bases: 7. Germline V gives CDR1 SGHTA, CDR2 FQGNSA. CDR3 nucleotide sequence: TGTGCCAGCAGCGCCCGACAGGGGGAGACCTACGAGCAGTACTTC. The encoded protein is CASSARQGETYEQYF.